One and the same sample provided the 29 T cell receptor beta chains below, sequenced in a study of cytomegalovirus exposure and HLA in healthy donors. Amplification used 60 Vbeta primers and 13 Jbeta primers. The repertoire was sequenced with immunoSEQ multiplex PCR; TCRdb's copy has only in-frame clones and lacks some. The sample has some 180,000 clones, 9.5% to 15% seen once. The sample taken for sequencing was PBMCs. These receptors all come from a man between 50 and 59 years old in good health and CMV-seropositive.

The sample holds a few counts of this clone. CDR3 bases: TGCGCCAGCAGCCAAGACCCGGGACAGGGGACCTACGAGCAGTACGTC. It yields the protein CASSQDPGQGTYEQYV. This rearrangement joins TRBV4-1 to TRBJ2-7; TRBD1 aligns across 10 bases. J lost 2 bases, V lost 0 bases, and 4 bases had no gene match. CDR1 and CDR2 from the germline V gene are MGHRA and YSYEKL. CDR3 length: 16 amino acids.

This clone was detected a few times. The chain uses TRBV5-6 and TRBJ1-2, with 8 bases identical to TRBD1. Germline V gene lookup returns CDR1 SGHDT and CDR2 YYEEEE. Unmatched junction bases numbered 5, after V lost 4 bases and J lost 0 bases. CDR3 size: 15 residues. CDR3 sequence (DNA): TGTGCCAGCAGCATAGGACAGGGCGCTAACTATGGCTACACCTTC. Translation gives CASSIGQGANYGYTF.

The chain recombines TRBV7-2 with TRBJ2-3; 11 bases map to TRBD2. Germline V lookup: CDR1 SGHTA, CDR2 FQGNSA. The CDR3 loop spans 17 amino acids. With V trimmed by 1 base and J by 2 bases, 5 bases remained unmatched. The chain's CDR3 is CASSLDFSGGVTDTQYF. DNA of the CDR3: TGTGCCAGCAGCTTAGATTTTAGCGGGGGGGTCACAGATACGCAGTATTTT. Complete variable domain (other parts from reference TRBV7-2 and TRBJ2-3): GAGVSQSPSNKVTEKGKDVELRCDPISGHTALYWYRQSLGQGLEFLIYFQGNSAPDKSGLPSDRFSAERTGGSVSTLTIQRTQQEDSAVYLCASSLDFSGGVTDTQYFGPGTRLTVL.

The genes are TRBV7-8 and TRBJ2-1, with 13 bases fitting TRBD2. Per the germline V gene, CDR1 is SGHVS and CDR2 is FQNEAQ. The CDR3 is 15 residues long. J was trimmed by 7 bases and V by 5 bases; bases with no gene match: 5. The CDR3, as DNA: TGTGCCAGCAGCGCGGGACTAGCGGGGTGGAATGAGCAGTTCTTC. Translated: CASSAGLAGWNEQFF. The full variable domain, rest sourced from reference TRBV7-8 and TRBJ2-1, is GAGVSQSPRYKVAKRGQDVALRCDPISGHVSLFWYQQALGQGPEFLTYFQNEAQLDKSGLPSDRFFAERPEGSVSTLKIQRTQQEDSAVYLCASSAGLAGWNEQFFGPGTRLTVL.

The chain is built from TRBV7-2 and TRBJ2-3; 7 bases are shared with TRBD1. Germline assignment: CDR1 SGHTA and CDR2 FQGNSA. Trimming cost V 2 bases and J 4 bases; bases outside gene matches: 3. The CDR3 consists of 14 residues. CDR3 coding DNA: TGTGCCAGCAGCTTAACAGGGGCTCCAGATACGCAGTATTTT. It yields the protein CASSLTGAPDTQYF.

This clone has a handful of counts. The sample holds other DNA sequences that translate to the same CDR3. The rearrangement uses TRBV25-1 and TRBJ1-6; D is perhaps TRBD1 (5 bases). Trimming removed 8 bases from V and 7 bases from J, with 9 bases in between. The germline V gene has CDR1 MGHDK and CDR2 SYGVNS. This CDR3 region has 12 residues. CDR3 DNA sequence: TGTGCCAGCGGGGACTTCAATTCACCCCTCCACTTT. Protein product: CASGDFNSPLHF.

The chain carries TRBV11-3 and TRBJ2-5; perhaps TRBD2 as D (7 bases). V was shortened by 7 bases and J by 2 bases, with 20 bases between the two germline ends. The CDR3 runs to 16 residues. CDR1 SGHNT and CDR2 YENEEA come from the germline V gene. The CDR3 DNA sequence: TGTGCCAGCACCAAGATGTGGGGAGGGGGACAAGAGACCCAGTACTTC. This encodes CASTKMWGGGQETQYF.

The sample holds a few counts of this clone. V and J are TRBV29-1 and TRBJ2-7; 9 nucleotides align to TRBD1. V lost 6 bases and J lost 6; bases outside the gene matches: 6. The CDR3 is 12 residues long. Germline-derived CDR1 and CDR2 are SQVTM and ANQGSEA. DNA of the CDR3: TGCAGCGTGAGGACAGGGGACGCCGAGCAGTACGTC. Amino acid sequence: CSVRTGDAEQYV.

The CDR3 coding sequence is TGTGCCAGCAGCTTAGCGCGGGGGGCCAACGGGGAGCTGTTTTTT. This gives the protein CASSLARGANGELFF. The V call is TRBV7-6, the J call TRBJ2-2; 8 bases fit TRBD2. V dropped 0 bases and J dropped 7; count of bases not matched to a gene: 4. The CDR3 totals 15 residues. The germline CDR1 and CDR2 sequences are SGHVS and FNYEAQ.

The chain recombines TRBV29-1 with TRBJ2-1, with TRBD2 matching over 9 bases. V shed 7 bases and J 6 bases; nucleotides not matched to a gene: 4. The CDR3 runs 12 residues. Germline CDR1 SQVTM, CDR2 ANQGSEA. As DNA, the CDR3 is TGCAGCGGTCTAGCGGGGATCAATGAGCAGTTCTTC. The encoded protein is CSGLAGINEQFF.

The chain has TRBV19 and TRBJ2-2; 9 nucleotides line up with TRBD1. Trimming took 8 bases from V and 1 from J; bases not matched to a gene: 5. Looked up from germline, CDR1 is LNHDA and CDR2 is SQIVND (reference sequence). This CDR3 comprises 15 residues. The CDR3 nucleotides are TGTGCCAGTCGTGTGGGACAGGGGAACACCGGGGAGCTGTTTTTT. Encoded protein: CASRVGQGNTGELFF.

This chain joins TRBV29-1 and TRBJ1-1; D unclear. This CDR3 comprises 13 residues. The V end lost 3 bases, the J end lost 2 bases, and 10 bases lay between the germline ends. From germline, CDR1 is SQVTM and CDR2 ANQGSEA. As DNA, the CDR3 is TGCAGCGTTGATCGGGAACTAAACACTGAAGCTTTCTTT. Amino acids: CSVDRELNTEAFF.

Only a few counts were recorded for this clone. V and J are TRBV25-1 and TRBJ2-1; 11 nucleotides match TRBD2. Trimming cost V 5 bases and J 10 bases; bases outside gene matches: 7. Germline CDR1 is MGHDK and CDR2 is SYGVNS. The CDR3 has 14 amino acids. CDR3 residues: CASSRLAGGGEQFF. CDR3 coding DNA: TGTGCCAGCAGTCGGCTAGCGGGGGGAGGAGAGCAGTTCTTC.

CDR3 nucleotide sequence: TGTGCCAGCAGCCGCAGAACAGATGAGCAGTTCTTC. The encoded protein is CASSRRTDEQFF. This chain connects TRBV13 to TRBJ2-1, with D unresolved. CDR3 length equals 12 residues. V dropped 5 bases and J dropped 8 bases, with 10 bases sitting between them. Per the germline V gene, CDR1 is PRHDT and CDR2 is FYEKMQ (reference sequence).

The chain links TRBV2 to TRBJ2-3; D may be TRBD2 (7 bases). The germline V and J ends were trimmed by 4 bases and 0 bases, with 20 bases remaining between them. Looked up from germline, CDR1 is SNHLY and CDR2 is FYNNEI. The CDR3 is 18 residues long. The CDR3 bases are TGTGCCAGCAGTGCTGGAGCGGGGACAACTATTAGCACAGATACGCAGTATTTT. Translation: CASSAGAGTTISTDTQYF.

In its sample, this clone was seen a few times. The rearrangement links TRBV11-3 to TRBJ1-6, with 8 bases identical to TRBD1. The CDR3 length is 13 residues. The trim removed 5 bases at V and 9 bases at J, leaving 3 bases unmatched. In germline, CDR1 is SGHNT, CDR2 YENEEA. The CDR3 DNA sequence: TGTGCCAGCAGCCAGGGGGCAGGTTCACCCCTCCACTTT. It specifies CASSQGAGSPLHF.

The chain has TRBV27 and TRBJ2-7; TRBD1 matches 9 bases. Per the germline V gene, CDR1 is MNHEY and CDR2 is SMNVEV (reference sequence). The CDR3 spans 13 residues. V shed 3 bases and J 5 bases; nucleotides not matched to a gene: 2. The DNA for the CDR3 is TGTGCCAGCAGTTTCACAGGGGGCCACGAGCAGTACGTC. Its translation: CASSFTGGHEQYV.

The chain links TRBV6-1 to TRBJ2-1; D ambiguous. CDR1 and CDR2 (germline): MNHNS, SASEGT. The CDR3 sequence is 15 residues long. V lost 7 bases and J lost 7, with 20 bases in between. CDR3 residues: CASTESEVLRNEQFF. CDR3 nucleotides: TGTGCCAGCACAGAGTCTGAGGTATTGCGGAATGAGCAGTTCTTC.

This clone has a handful of counts. This chain links TRBV28 with TRBJ2-5; the match to TRBD1 covers 11 bases. Germline V lookup: CDR1 MDHEN, CDR2 SYDVKM. The CDR3 runs 13 residues. Trimming at V came to 10 bases and at J to 5 bases, leaving 6 bases not matched to a gene. Here the CDR3 reads CATRTGGWETQYF. CDR3 nucleotide sequence: TGTGCCACCCGGACAGGGGGCTGGGAGACCCAGTACTTC.

V is TRBV6-5 and J is TRBJ2-7, with 10 nucleotides matching TRBD2. The CDR3 is 15 residues long. V lost 5 bases, J lost 3 bases, and 7 bases stayed unmatched. Germline assignment: CDR1 MNHEY and CDR2 SVGAGI. The DNA of the CDR3 is TGTGCCAGCAGTCGTAGCGGGGGGTCCCGCTACGAGCAGTACGTC. It yields the protein CASSRSGGSRYEQYV.

As concerns this clone: The sample has other DNA sequences that encode this CDR3 too. The rearrangement links TRBV6-5 to TRBJ1-4; TRBD1 agrees at 7 bases. The V gene's germline CDR1 is MNHEY and CDR2 SVGAGI. This CDR3 region has 15 residues. Unmatched junction bases numbered 4, after V lost 6 bases and J lost 0 bases. This CDR3 is CASRARGATNEKLFF. The DNA of the CDR3 is TGTGCCAGCAGGGCCAGGGGGGCAACTAATGAAAAACTGTTTTTT.

In this sample, this clone turned up a few times. V usage is TRBV13 and J usage is TRBJ2-2; D remains unclear. The CDR3 extends over 14 amino acids. The germline V gene encodes CDR1 PRHDT and CDR2 FYEKMQ (reference sequence). With 1 base removed from V and 4 bases from J, the gap between germline ends came to 7 bases. The DNA of the CDR3 is TGTGCCAGCAGCTTAGTCCGAGGCACCGGGGAGCTGTTTTTT. Encoded protein: CASSLVRGTGELFF.

The J gene is TRBJ2-5, the V gene TRBV5-8; TRBD1 matches at 7 bases. The CDR3 sequence is 15 residues long. V trimming: 2 bases; J trimming: 4 bases; junction bases outside the gene matches: 8. Per the germline V gene, CDR1 is SGHTS and CDR2 is YDEGEE. In DNA form, the CDR3 reads TGTGCCAGCAGCTTCCAGACAGGGCGGGCAGAGACCCAGTACTTC. Translating gives CASSFQTGRAETQYF.

This clone came up a few times. The chain couples TRBV6-6 to TRBJ1-1; D unresolved. The length of the CDR3 is 12 residues. Germline CDR1 MNHNY, CDR2 SVGAGI (reference sequence). The ends were cut back, 5 bases at V and 3 bases at J, with 7 bases in the middle. CDR3 amino acids: CASSVRDTEAFF. DNA for the CDR3: TGTGCCAGCAGTGTCCGGGACACTGAAGCTTTCTTT.

The rearrangement links TRBV6-5 to TRBJ1-4, with unresolved D. The germline gives CDR1 MNHEY, CDR2 SVGAGI. This CDR3 region has 14 residues. V dropped 5 bases and J dropped 0 bases, with 7 bases sitting between them. This chain's CDR3 is CASSRFATNEKLFF. The CDR3 DNA reads as TGTGCCAGCAGTCGGTTCGCAACTAATGAAAAACTGTTTTTT.

This clone was found a few times. The chain links TRBV27 to TRBJ2-5; 7 positions match TRBD2. CDR1 and CDR2 (germline): MNHEY, SMNVEV (reference sequence). The ends lost 3 bases at V and 5 bases at J; junction bases unmatched: 9. This CDR3 is built from 15 residues. This CDR3 reads CASSFDERGGETQYF. CDR3 DNA: TGTGCCAGCAGTTTCGATGAGCGGGGCGGGGAGACCCAGTACTTC.

This clone was seen more than once but under ten times. This chain uses TRBV5-1 with TRBJ2-1; no clear D. The germline V gene has CDR1 SGHRS and CDR2 YFSETQ. Trimming removed 1 base from V and 6 bases from J, with 11 bases in between. CDR3 length: 14 residues. DNA for the CDR3: TGCGCCAGCAGCTTGTACGAGAGAACCAATGAGCAGTTCTTC. Translated: CASSLYERTNEQFF. The variable domain in full, with the rest retrieved from reference TRBV5-1 and TRBJ2-1, is KAGVTQTPRYLIKTRGQQVTLSCSPISGHRSVSWYQQTPGQGLQFLFEYFSETQRNKGNFPGRFSGRQFSNSRSEMNVSTLELGDSALYLCASSLYERTNEQFFGPGTRLTVL.

This clone was seen a few times. The chain has TRBV11-3 and TRBJ2-3; TRBD2 matches at 7 bases. CDR1 is SGHNT and CDR2 is YENEEA in the germline V gene. This CDR3 has 15 residues. The J segment lost 1 base and the V segment lost 1 base, leaving 2 bases of the junction unmatched. The CDR3 DNA reads TGTGCCAGCAGCTTAGCTCTAGCGGGCACAGATACGCAGTATTTT. Translation gives CASSLALAGTDTQYF.

This clone came up a few times. Other DNA variants within this sample encode the same CDR3. The gene calls are TRBV6-1 and TRBJ2-5; TRBD1 matches 7 bases. Losses at the gene ends were 2 bases for V and 2 bases for J; bases not matched to a gene: 5. This CDR3 has 15 residues. Per germline, CDR1 MNHNS and CDR2 SASEGT. The CDR3 DNA sequence: TGTGCCAGCAGTGAATGGGCAGGGGGACAAGAGACCCAGTACTTC. Protein product: CASSEWAGGQETQYF.